The clone carrying this T cell receptor (beta chain) was recorded only once. Its matching antigen is unknown. Only in-frame clones appear in the TCRdb table, and some are missing; sequencing was by immunoSEQ multiplex PCR. This table holds about 140,000 clones, 92% found once. These data come from a study of T cell responses to AZD1222 COVID-19 vaccine. This CDR3 is built from 13 residues. Deletions cut 3 bases from V and 2 bases from J, with 7 bases between. CDR1 MNHNS and CDR2 SASEGT come from the germline V gene. Study results and caveats: Nearly half of spike-specific TCRs reportedly target variant regions that are unmutated in the B.1.351 and B.1.1.7 variants. Compared with day 0, the breadth and depth of the Spike-specific TCR repertoire rose significantly after two doses of AZD1222. Spike was spanned by vaccine-associated CD4 TCRs, with dominance at 160-218 and 743-854.

This sequence originates from an adult who received the AZD1222 COVID-19 vaccine. The chain has TRBV6-1 and TRBJ1-2; no clear D gene. The specimen comprised peripheral blood, sampled 28 days after the second AZD1222 dose. CDR3 sequence reads: CASSEDGNYGYTF. CDR3 nucleotide sequence: TGTGCCAGCAGTGAGGACGGAAACTATGGCTACACCTTC.